The TCR beta chain described here comes from a study of OX40 agonist ivuxolimab in advanced cancers. The overall study: Treatment of patients was with ivuxolimab, an agonistic anti-OX40 (CD134) antibody. Each dose-escalation patient presented with hepatocellular carcinoma, melanoma, renal cell or head and neck cancer. General study results and limits: Among the nonresponders, some also had low normalized T-cell clonal expansion.

As regards this clone: Its target is unknown.

The CDR3 is 15 amino acids. Trimming at V came to 6 bases and at J to 4 bases, leaving 10 bases not matched to a gene. Germline assignment: CDR1 MNHNY and CDR2 SVGAGI (reference sequence). Profiling relied on immunoSEQ multiplex PCR, and the TCRdb table lists in-frame clones only, not all of them. This table has 77,000 or so clones, about 92% appearing once. This TCR was recovered from an adult with an advanced solid tumor such as melanoma, head and neck, liver or kidney cancer. This sequence joins TRBV6-6 and TRBJ2-3, with 7 bases matching TRBD1. Sequencing used CD4+ or CD8+ T cells sorted from blood, obtained in a trial of the OX40 agonist ivuxolimab. The CDR3 DNA reads as TGTGCCAGCAGGAGGACAGGCGTGGGGGCAGATACGCAGTATTTT. Translated: CASRRTGVGADTQYF.